The 27 T cell receptor beta chains below all came from one sample that was sequenced in a study of OX40 agonist ivuxolimab in advanced cancers. The table came from immunoSEQ multiplex PCR; TCRdb's copy has only in-frame clones and leaves some out. Among tens of thousands of clones, approximately 90% were seen once, and the ten largest hold over 0.35%. Sequencing was performed on CD4+ or CD8+ T cells sorted from blood, taken in a trial of the OX40 agonist ivuxolimab. Source of these receptors: an adult with an advanced solid tumor such as melanoma, head and neck, liver or kidney cancer.

A few counts support this clone. The V and J genes are TRBV5-4 and TRBJ2-7; D not resolved. V lost 0 bases to trimming and J lost 2 bases, with 9 bases between them. This CDR3 is 14 amino acids long. Germline-derived CDR1 and CDR2 are SGHNT and YYREEE (reference sequence). Written as DNA, the CDR3 is TGTGCCAGCAGCTTGGATTGGCCCCCCTACGAGCAGTACTTC. Protein product: CASSLDWPPYEQYF.

V gene TRBV30 combines with J gene TRBJ1-2; D gene ambiguous. The CDR3 runs to 13 residues. CDR1 is GTSNPN, CDR2 SVGIG, per germline (reference sequence). V was trimmed by 0 bases and J by 4 bases, leaving 9 bases between them. The CDR3 region is CAWSVGLSYGYTF. The DNA of the CDR3 is TGTGCCTGGAGTGTTGGGCTGAGCTATGGCTACACCTTC.

The chain links TRBV6-5 to TRBJ1-4, with D hard to call. Germline assignment: CDR1 MNHEY and CDR2 SVGAGI. V lost 2 bases, J lost 7 bases, and 14 bases lay in between. The CDR3 has 15 amino acids. The CDR3 DNA follows: TGTGCCAGCAGTTACGGGTCCCCGGGAGGTGAAAAACTGTTTTTT. This sequence encodes CASSYGSPGGEKLFF.

The gene calls are TRBV27 and TRBJ2-5, with D possibly TRBD2 on 6 matching bases. Per the germline V gene, CDR1 is MNHEY and CDR2 is SMNVEV (reference sequence). Trimming removed 0 bases at V and 5 bases at J, with 16 bases between. The CDR3 extends over 16 amino acids. As DNA, the CDR3 is TGTGCCAGCAGTTTATCGGCGACGGGAGTCGGCGAGACCCAGTACTTC. Protein: CASSLSATGVGETQYF.

The CDR3 loop reads CASSYQQRDRAYEQYF. CDR3 in DNA: TGTGCCAGCAGTTACCAGCAAAGGGACAGGGCCTACGAGCAGTACTTC. This chain uses TRBV6-5 with TRBJ2-7, with 9 bases matching TRBD1. This CDR3 region has 16 residues. CDR1 MNHEY and CDR2 SVGAGI come from the germline V gene. The V and J ends lost 2 bases and 2 bases, in that order; junction bases with no gene match: 7.

The chain carries TRBV2 and TRBJ2-5, with D perhaps TRBD2 (7 bases). The length of the CDR3 is 13 residues. Germline V CDR1 and CDR2: SNHLY, FYNNEI. V lost 8 bases, J lost 5 bases, and 15 bases lay in between. The DNA of the CDR3 is TGTGCCAGCGGCCGGGGGGCGCATGAGACCCAGTACTTC. As protein: CASGRGAHETQYF.

This sequence joins TRBV5-8 and TRBJ1-1; D gene uncertain. Germline CDR1 SGHTS, CDR2 YDEGEE. This CDR3 contains 16 residues. Trimming removed 0 bases from V and 0 bases from J, with 12 bases in between. CDR3 DNA sequence: TGTGCCAGCAGCTTGGAGGGCGGATTCATGAACACTGAAGCTTTCTTT. It translates to CASSLEGGFMNTEAFF. The variable domain in full, with the rest retrieved from reference TRBV5-8 and TRBJ1-1, is EAGVTQSPTHLIKTRGQQATLRCSPISGHTSVYWYQQALGLGLQFLLWYDEGEERNRGNFPPRFSGRQFPNYSSELNVNALELEDSALYLCASSLEGGFMNTEAFFGQGTRLTVV.

The genes are TRBV11-2 and TRBJ2-1; 8 bases line up with TRBD2. CDR1 and CDR2 from the germline V gene are SGHAT and FQNNGV. This CDR3 spans 14 amino acids. The trim removed 2 bases at V and 3 bases at J, leaving 0 bases unmatched. CDR3 bases: TGTGCCAGCAGCTTAAGCGGGAGCTACAATGAGCAGTTCTTC. Its protein product is CASSLSGSYNEQFF.

The chain recombines TRBV18 with TRBJ2-6; TRBD2 matches 11 bases. This CDR3 has 18 amino acids. Germline V gives CDR1 KGHSH, CDR2 LQKENI. Trimming took 3 bases from V and 4 from J; bases not matched to a gene: 8. In DNA, the CDR3 is TGTGCCAGCTCACCCTTTACTAGCGGGAGTACAGGGGCCAACGTCCTGACTTTC. Protein sequence: CASSPFTSGSTGANVLTF. Drawing the rest from reference TRBV18 and TRBJ2-6, the complete variable domain is NAGVMQNPRHLVRRRGQEARLRCSPMKGHSHVYWYRQLPEEGLKFMVYLQKENIIDESGMPKERFSAEFPKEGPSILRIQQVVRGDSAAYFCASSPFTSGSTGANVLTFGAGSRLTVL.

The gene calls are TRBV5-1 and TRBJ2-1; 7 nucleotides line up with TRBD2. Germline CDR1 reads SGHRS; CDR2 reads YFSETQ. The CDR3 consists of 16 residues. The ends lost 0 bases at V and 7 bases at J; junction bases unmatched: 10. CDR3 region: CASSLGASGVGNEQFF. Here the CDR3 DNA reads TGCGCCAGCAGCTTGGGGGCTAGCGGAGTAGGGAATGAGCAGTTCTTC.

The rearrangement links TRBV21-1 to TRBJ2-7; the D call in the table, TRBD1, was not verified against the DNA. TRBV21-1 is classified as a pseudogene. The CDR3 is made up of 16 amino acids. The CDR3 loop reads CASSLGTGMKAYEQYF. The CDR3, as DNA: TGTGCCAGCAGCCTAGGGACAGGGATGAAGGCCTACGAGCAGTACTTC.

The gene calls are TRBV7-4 and TRBJ1-2; D unresolved. This CDR3 region has 12 residues. V lost 9 bases to trimming and J lost 4 bases, with 12 bases between them. The germline V gene has CDR1 SGHVT and CDR2 SQSDAQ. The CDR3, as DNA: TGTGCCAGGGCTTGCCCCCCCTATGGCTACACCTTC. It encodes CARACPPYGYTF.

The rearrangement joins TRBV6-1 to TRBJ2-3; 10 nucleotides agree with TRBD2. The germline V gene has CDR1 MNHNS and CDR2 SASEGT. The CDR3 runs 15 residues. J gave up 4 bases and V 6 bases, and 7 bases lay outside the gene matches. CDR3 DNA sequence: TGTGCCAGCAGGCCCAGCCTAGCGGGAGCAGATACGCAGTATTTT. It encodes CASRPSLAGADTQYF.

The rearrangement joins TRBV12-5 to TRBJ2-5; 9 bases map to TRBD2. Germline V CDR1 and CDR2: LGHNT, FRNRAP. The V and J ends lost 5 bases and 5 bases, in that order; junction bases with no gene match: 9. The CDR3 consists of 15 residues. The CDR3 DNA follows: TGTGCTAGTGGTCAAGGACTAGCGACGGCGGAGACCCAGTACTTC. Translation: CASGQGLATAETQYF.

The chain has TRBV28 and TRBJ2-7; 8 positions match TRBD1. Looked up from germline, CDR1 is MDHEN and CDR2 is SYDVKM. With V trimmed by 3 bases and J by 3 bases, 16 bases remained unmatched. This CDR3 contains 18 residues. CDR3 DNA sequence: TGTGCCAGCAGTTTGGGGCCAGGGGGCTGGGGCGGTGGCTACGAGCAGTACTTC. This translates into CASSLGPGGWGGGYEQYF.

The chain carries TRBV5-6 and TRBJ1-5, with D possibly matching TRBD1 (6 bases). The CDR3 has 17 amino acids. Germline CDR1 reads SGHDT; CDR2 reads YYEEEE. V was cut by 0 bases and J by 5 bases, with 18 bases left in between. CDR3 loop: CASSLDVSDRKYQPQHF. Written as DNA, the CDR3 is TGTGCCAGCAGCTTGGACGTCTCGGACAGAAAGTATCAGCCCCAGCATTTT.

CDR3 loop: CASSITLSRGSSSYEQYF. CDR3 nucleotide sequence: TGTGCCAGCAGCATTACCTTGTCCAGGGGGTCAAGCTCCTACGAGCAGTACTTC. The J gene is TRBJ2-7, the V gene TRBV2, with TRBD1 matching 7 bases. The J segment lost 0 bases and the V segment lost 6 bases, leaving 17 bases of the junction unmatched. Looked up from germline, CDR1 is SNHLY and CDR2 is FYNNEI. The CDR3 totals 18 residues.

A remark on this clone: At one of its ends the junction is not consistent with the germline gene, which may arise from a read error. The V call is TRBV6-1, the J call TRBJ2-5; 12 bases are shared with TRBD2. The CDR3 extends over 11 amino acids. Per germline, CDR1 MNHNS and CDR2 SASEGT. The CDR3 nucleotides are TGTGCCAGCAGGGGGACTAGCGGGCCACACTTC. Translated, it gives CASRGTSGPHF.

This chain links TRBV6-5 with TRBJ1-2; D call uncertain. CDR1 is MNHEY, CDR2 SVGAGI, per germline. The V gene lost 4 bases and the J gene lost 8 bases, with 14 bases spanning the gap. The CDR3 consists of 13 residues. Here the CDR3 DNA reads TGTGCCAGCAGTTTGGTCCGCTCGAACGGCTACACCTTC. Amino acid sequence: CASSLVRSNGYTF.

V and J are TRBV29-1 and TRBJ2-3; weak D call: TRBD1 (7 bases). The CDR3 loop spans 12 amino acids. The ends were cut back, 3 bases at V and 6 bases at J, with 10 bases in the middle. Germline CDR1 reads SQVTM; CDR2 reads ANQGSEA. The CDR3 DNA follows: TGCAGCGTTGAGGAGGGGGCCGATACGCAGTATTTT. Translating it yields CSVEEGADTQYF.

The V and J genes are TRBV7-9 and TRBJ2-5; 7 bases align to TRBD1. The CDR3 sequence is 14 residues long. V shed 5 bases, J shed 4 bases, and the junction held 7 bases outside the gene matches. The germline gives CDR1 SEHNR, CDR2 FQNEAQ (reference sequence). The CDR3 reads CASSITGVGETQYF. DNA for the CDR3: TGTGCCAGCAGCATCACAGGGGTAGGAGAGACCCAGTACTTC.

The chain carries TRBV19 and TRBJ2-1; 7 bases align to TRBD2. The V gene's germline CDR1 is LNHDA and CDR2 SQIVND (reference sequence). The CDR3 consists of 17 residues. V lost 3 bases and J lost 0; bases outside the gene matches: 8. CDR3 in amino acids: CASSIGLSGASYNEQFF. DNA of the CDR3: TGTGCCAGTAGTATCGGTTTGAGCGGGGCCTCCTACAATGAGCAGTTCTTC.

This chain joins TRBV7-9 and TRBJ1-4; D is unclear. Germline CDR1 SEHNR, CDR2 FQNEAQ (reference sequence). V gave up 5 bases and J gave up 5 bases, with 12 bases separating them. The CDR3 contains 14 residues. In DNA, the CDR3 is TGTGCCAGCAGCGGGAATAGCGTCAATGAAAAACTGTTTTTT. Translated, it gives CASSGNSVNEKLFF.

V and J are TRBV14 and TRBJ2-6; a possible D gene is TRBD2 (6 bases). CDR3 length: 15 amino acids. Per germline, CDR1 SGHDN and CDR2 FVKESK. V was pared by 1 base and J by 2 bases, with 6 bases between. CDR3 in amino acids: CASSQAGAGANVLTF. CDR3 nucleotide sequence: TGTGCCAGCAGCCAAGCGGGGGCTGGGGCCAACGTCCTGACTTTC.

This clone occurred a few times. The genes are TRBV19 and TRBJ1-1, with 9 bases lining up with TRBD1. The CDR3 loop spans 15 amino acids. V shed 5 bases and J 7 bases; nucleotides not matched to a gene: 11. CDR1 and CDR2 from the germline V gene are LNHDA and SQIVND (reference sequence). The DNA of the CDR3 is TGTGCCAGTAGTGCTGGGACAGGGAAGTGGAGTGAAGCTTTCTTT. Protein product: CASSAGTGKWSEAFF.

The gene calls are TRBV5-6 and TRBJ2-5; 7 bases are a match to TRBD1. Germline lookup yields CDR1 SGHDT and CDR2 YYEEEE. Germline trimming cut 3 bases from V and 5 bases from J; bases unmatched to any gene: 4. The CDR3 loop spans 13 amino acids. In DNA, the CDR3 is TGTGCCAGCAGCTCACAGGGGTGGGAGACCCAGTACTTC. It specifies CASSSQGWETQYF. Full variable domain (remainder filled in from reference TRBV5-6 and TRBJ2-5): DAGVTQSPTHLIKTRGQQVTLRCSPKSGHDTVSWYQQALGQGPQFIFQYYEEEERQRGNFPDRFSGHQFPNYSSELNVNALLLGDSALYLCASSSQGWETQYFGPGTRLLVL.

J is TRBJ1-1 and V is TRBV6-5, with a possible D match to TRBD1 (6 bases). V dropped 7 bases and J dropped 3 bases, with 12 bases sitting between them. The germline V gene has CDR1 MNHEY and CDR2 SVGAGI. This CDR3 comprises 13 residues. Here the CDR3 DNA reads TGTGCCAGCACCCCGGGGGCTTACACTGAAGCTTTCTTT. As protein: CASTPGAYTEAFF.